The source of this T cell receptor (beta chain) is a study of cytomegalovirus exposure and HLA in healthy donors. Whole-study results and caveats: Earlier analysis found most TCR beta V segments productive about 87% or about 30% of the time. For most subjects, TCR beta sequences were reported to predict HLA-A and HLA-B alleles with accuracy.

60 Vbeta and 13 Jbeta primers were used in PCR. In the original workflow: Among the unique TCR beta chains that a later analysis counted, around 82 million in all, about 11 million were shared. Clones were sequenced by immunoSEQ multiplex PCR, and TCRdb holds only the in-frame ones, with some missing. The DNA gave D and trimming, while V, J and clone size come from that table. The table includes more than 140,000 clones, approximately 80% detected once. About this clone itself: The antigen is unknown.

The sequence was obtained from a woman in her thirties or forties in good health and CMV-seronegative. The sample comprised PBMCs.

CDR3 bases: TGTGCCAGCAGCCAGGAGCCGGGACTACTTTCGGGGGAGCTGTTTTTT. It translates to CASSQEPGLLSGELFF. The rearrangement links TRBV9 to TRBJ2-2, with 7 nucleotides matching TRBD2. From germline, CDR1 is SGDLS and CDR2 YYNGEE. After removal of 4 bases from V and 8 bases from J, the junction contained 14 bases not matched to a gene. This CDR3 is built from 16 residues.